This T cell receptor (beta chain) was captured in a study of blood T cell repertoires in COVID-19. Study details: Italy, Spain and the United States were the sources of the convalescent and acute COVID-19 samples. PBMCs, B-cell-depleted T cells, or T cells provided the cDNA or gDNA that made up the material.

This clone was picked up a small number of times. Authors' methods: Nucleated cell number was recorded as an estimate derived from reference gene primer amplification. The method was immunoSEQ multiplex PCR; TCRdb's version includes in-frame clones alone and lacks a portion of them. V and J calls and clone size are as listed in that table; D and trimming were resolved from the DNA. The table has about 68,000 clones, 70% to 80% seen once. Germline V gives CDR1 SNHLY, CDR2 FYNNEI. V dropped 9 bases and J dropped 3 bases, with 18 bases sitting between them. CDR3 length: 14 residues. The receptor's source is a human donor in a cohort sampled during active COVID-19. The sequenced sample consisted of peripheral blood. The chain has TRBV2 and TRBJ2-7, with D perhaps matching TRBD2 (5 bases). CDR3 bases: TGTGCCAGAGGGCCCAGGCGGGCTGGCTACGAGCAGTACGTC. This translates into CARGPRRAGYEQYV.